This TCR beta chain was observed in a study of T cell responses to AZD1222 COVID-19 vaccine. Some clones are missing from TCRdb's copy, which holds only in-frame ones; the method was immunoSEQ multiplex PCR. The table has 65,000 to 95,000 clones, 70% to 90% seen once. Of note for this clone: Its specificity is unknown.

It was second doses at about 4 or about 12 weeks that were pooled. The germline V gene encodes CDR1 MDHEN and CDR2 SYDVKM. The length of the CDR3 is 12 residues. V dropped 5 bases and J dropped 0 bases, with 4 bases sitting between them. Study results and caveats: Nearly half of unique spike-specific TCRs reportedly avoided B.1.351 and B.1.1.7 mutated regions. Only five to seven AZD1222 recipients were seropositive at baseline.

This rearrangement joins TRBV28 to TRBJ1-2; D unresolved. The receptor was derived from an adult who received the AZD1222 COVID-19 vaccine. Sequencing was performed on peripheral blood, taken 28 days after the second AZD1222 dose. CDR3: CASSATNYGYTF. The CDR3, as DNA: TGTGCCAGCAGTGCTACTAACTATGGCTACACCTTC.